The 4 T cell receptor beta chains reported below all come from one sample, sequenced in a study of T cells in localized non-small cell lung cancer. Profiled with immunoSEQ multiplex PCR; TCRdb holds only in-frame clones, not every one. This sample yields 25,000 or so clones, of which about 86% are seen a single time; 13% to 15% belongs to the top ten. Source: peripheral blood, taken before any cancer treatment. The receptors derive from an older female donor with stage I lung adenocarcinoma.

The J gene is TRBJ2-3, the V gene TRBV7-3; 12 bases line up with TRBD2. V was pared by 4 bases and J by 2 bases, with 1 base of the junction left unmatched. From germline, CDR1 is SGHTA and CDR2 FQGTGA. CDR3 length equals 15 residues. The CDR3 DNA reads TGTGCCAGCAGCTGGACTAGCGGGGCCACAGATACGCAGTATTTT. Protein product: CASSWTSGATDTQYF.

V is TRBV19 and J is TRBJ2-6; 12 bases fit TRBD1. The germline V gene encodes CDR1 LNHDA and CDR2 SQIVND (reference sequence). The CDR3 has 18 residues. Unmatched junction bases numbered 6, after V lost 5 bases and J lost 1 base. The CDR3 sequence: CASSPGTGGASGANVLTF. For the CDR3, the DNA is TGTGCCAGTAGTCCCGGGACAGGGGGCGCGTCTGGGGCCAACGTCCTGACTTTC.

The genes are TRBV5-1 and TRBJ1-2; weak D call: TRBD1 (5 bases). Germline-derived CDR1 and CDR2 are SGHRS and YFSETQ. The V and J ends lost 1 base and 8 bases respectively, with 9 bases between them. The CDR3 has 12 residues. The CDR3 region is CASSLRGDGYTF. The CDR3 region has the DNA TGCGCCAGCAGCTTGCGGGGGGACGGCTACACCTTC.

This clone was seen more than once but under ten times. This chain connects TRBV5-1 to TRBJ2-7; 10 bases align to TRBD2. The V segment lost 0 bases and the J segment 1 base; nucleotides outside the gene matches: 1. Germline CDR1 reads SGHRS; CDR2 reads YFSETQ. The CDR3 sequence is 15 residues long. DNA of the CDR3: TGCGCCAGCAGCTTGGGACTAGCGGGTTCCTACGAGCAGTACTTC. Residues: CASSLGLAGSYEQYF.